The entry that follows covers one TCR beta chain sequence. Its antigen is undetermined. This sample was taken from a study of T cell responses to AZD1222 COVID-19 vaccine. Study outcomes and limitations: There were mostly white British donors and more females than males, and clonal diversity was possibly underestimated. Compared with day 0, the breadth and depth of the Spike-specific TCR repertoire rose significantly after two doses of AZD1222.

Per germline, CDR1 SGHDN and CDR2 FVKESK. Losses at the gene ends were 2 bases for V and 1 base for J; bases not matched to a gene: 2. The CDR3 contains 15 residues. Some clones are missing from TCRdb's copy, which holds only in-frame ones; the method was immunoSEQ multiplex PCR. The sample has about 100,000 clones, approximately 86% seen once. The receptor comes from an adult in good health. This chain connects TRBV14 to TRBJ1-1, with 9 bases identical to TRBD1. Source: peripheral blood, taken on day 0 of AZD1222 vaccination. The CDR3 sequence: CASSQRTGANTEAFF. In nucleotides, the CDR3 is TGTGCCAGCAGCCAACGGACAGGGGCGAACACTGAAGCTTTCTTT. The whole variable domain, remainder taken from reference TRBV14 and TRBJ1-1, is EAGVTQFPSHSVIEKGQTVTLRCDPISGHDNLYWYRRVMGKEIKFLLHFVKESKQDESGMPNNRFLAERTGGTYSTLKVQPAELEDSGVYFCASSQRTGANTEAFFGQGTRLTVV.